This T cell receptor (beta chain) was recovered during a study of cytomegalovirus exposure and HLA in healthy donors (dated by TCRdb to about 2017). For context, the study as a whole: In an earlier analysis of roughly 500 of the donors, 276 Gb of sequence data and some 100 million unique TCR beta sequences from roughly 200 million T cells were reported. Among some 400 genotyped donors of the cohort, an average of approximately 240,000 unique TCR beta nucleotide sequences were sequenced per donor, roughly a sixth of them non-productive. The genetic ancestry cluster associated with self-reported Caucasian donors included about 84% of the 398 genotyped donors. Because of strong linkage in the cohort, roughly five DR-DQ haplotypes were treated as single units for association and clustering. A later genetic analysis took genome-wide SNP genotypes for about 55% of the roughly 670 donors and used that subset as a discovery cohort. Every discovery cohort repertoire had been produced on one sequencing platform. The study aimed to test whether cataloging public T cell receptors could reveal signatures of past pathogen exposure. Rather than using new phenotypic data, the later analysis identified candidate immune exposures from TCR beta sequences and from how often those sequences occurred across donors. The number of donors typed differed by locus, with roughly 629-640 for A, B, C, DRB1 and DQB1, more than 500 for DQA1, 600 to 610 for DPA1, and approximately 470 for DPB1. To decide whether each TCR beta V gene segment behaved as functional or pseudogenic, an earlier analysis of 587 of the donors relied on high-throughput TCR beta sequencing. The T cell repertoires of 670 or so subjects were profiled by immunosequencing and related to cytomegalovirus serostatus. To predict cytomegalovirus infection status, the study combined high-throughput TCR immunosequencing, statistical association of individual TCRs with disease status, and machine learning. A later analysis re-examined previously published TCR beta repertoires from several hundred donors and added high-resolution HLA genotyping to investigate patterns of TCR occurrence. Donor age, sex, ethnicity and CMV serostatus were compiled together with the repertoire data. HLA typing included class I and class II loci at four-digit resolution. A separate validation cohort of 100 to 150 different subjects was used in addition to the roughly 620-subject first cohort. Roughly 300 gigabases of sequencing data and around 87 million unique TCR sequences were included in an early release covering roughly 700 HLA-typed donors.

With regard to this clone: What this receptor recognizes is not known. Qualities for individual bases were not recorded, and no much larger clone is one base off.

In total, approximately 700 healthy bone marrow donors made up the cohort. At the time of sampling, all cohort members were nominally healthy, though unrecorded immune exposures were likely present. The donor was CMV seronegative and belonged to the group of more than 300 seronegative cohort members. A peripheral blood sample was collected from each donor, and TCR beta sequencing was performed on peripheral blood mononuclear cells. The Qiagen DNeasy Blood Extraction Kit was used to extract genomic DNA from the blood cell samples. Results and caveats for the whole study, not just this receptor: When HLA alleles, especially DR and DQ, strongly co-occurred, TCR associations were difficult to assign to individual alleles. The only immune exposure information available for the cohort was CMV serostatus. According to a later genetic analysis, donors in an Asian-associated ancestry cluster had fewer N-insertions in productive TCRs than the approximately 670-donor mean. Presence/absence analyses assumed roughly uniform sequencing depth across donors, an assumption that may not hold. A further reported finding was that TCR beta sequences accurately predicted the HLA-A and HLA-B alleles for most subjects in the first cohort. The 87-base-pair reads could not distinguish some IMGT-functional V segments, including TRBV6-2 and TRBV6-3, so those segments were excluded. A later analysis reported that several top co-occurrence clusters appeared linked to parvovirus B19, influenza, CMV and Epstein-Barr virus. A later analysis found that HLA-associated TCR beta chains were more clonally expanded and had lower generation probabilities than equally common non-associated chains. A later analysis associated 15,000 to 20,000 TCR beta sequences with specific HLA alleles at a false discovery rate of 0.05. Most CMV-associated TCR beta chains appeared to be HLA-restricted in a later analysis, and the HLA associations seemed to be driven largely by CMV exposure. Cytomegalovirus status was reported to be diagnosed by the classifier with high specificity and sensitivity in both the original and validation cohorts. The sequencing pipeline was judged likely to have produced a cluster of highly shared sequence variants as a technical artifact. In a later genetic analysis, a missense DCLRE1C variant was associated with V-gene and J-gene trimming of TCR beta chains, and the association was replicated in an independent cohort. Across donors, most TCR sequences were observed very rarely, whereas some public TCRs were present in many individuals. An earlier analysis of approximately 570 of the donors showed that most TCR beta V segments appeared in productive rearrangements either about 90% or about 30% of the time, which broadly matched IMGT annotations. The study listed approximately 160 TCR beta chains as associated with cytomegalovirus. Correlated functional status among segregating V segments might be attributable to linkage disequilibrium, but an unknown experimental factor could not be ruled out. In vitro tests confirmed that three of the cytomegalovirus-associated TCR beta chains recognize cytomegalovirus antigens. The cohort was sequenced for TCR beta chains only, and without alpha or paired-chain data the features that could be detected were limited. In a later analysis, TCR association rates were found to vary across HLA loci, with the most associated TCRs seen for DRB1 alleles and the fewest for HLA-C alleles. Because some donors lacked HLA typing at each locus, the association tests relied only on the typed subset. According to the authors, the approach could potentially be generalized to other disease states and immunological phenotypes. Because counts were too low, about 17 rarely observed V segments, including chromosome 9 orphons, were excluded from the earlier analysis of under 650 of the donors.

Including cysteine and phenylalanine, the CDR3 has 13 amino acids. Only CDR3 DNA remains: 39 bases, in frame from the first base. V and J lose 7 bases and 0 bases, and a span of 7 bases separates them. CDR1 and CDR2 were assigned from the germline V gene (reference sequence) as LNHDA and SQIVND. The receptor library was made with the immunoSEQ multiplex PCR assay. The multiplex PCR relied on a mix of 60 forward primers for TCR Vbeta segments and 13 reverse primers for TCR Jbeta segments. A multiplex PCR assay on genomic DNA amplified the CDR3 region of rearranged TCR beta genes. The amplified TCR beta libraries were sequenced on the Illumina HiSeq System as 87-base-pair reads. As for how the authors treated the data: Across the 670 or so repertoires, a later analysis counted 75 million to 90 million unique TCR beta chains, roughly 11 million of which were shared by at least two donors. To remove PCR and sequencing errors, raw reads were error-corrected and collapsed into unique sequences using a nearest-neighbor algorithm that merged closely related sequences. Alignment of CDR3 sequences to IMGT reference sequences was used to assign V, D and J gene segments. For a sequence to be retained, a match of at least six nucleotides was required to both a V gene segment and a J gene segment. A rearrangement was called productive if the CDR3 had no stop codons and remained in frame with V and J, and every other rearrangement was called non-productive. Following IMGT convention, CDR3 was defined as the stretch from the second conserved V-encoded cysteine to the conserved J-encoded phenylalanine. In an earlier analysis of 550 to 650 of the donors, sequences lacking an unambiguous match to a single V gene segment were excluded. In an earlier analysis of some 590 of the donors, a V segment was called functional when productive rearrangements were above 56.7%, and segregating when the standard deviation between donors exceeded 5%. A statistical classification framework was built for diagnosing cytomegalovirus status from the catalog of TCR beta chain sequences. A later analysis assigned V and J genes by comparing TCR nucleotide sequences with IMGT/GENE-DB human TR gene sequences. The TCRdist pipeline was used in a later analysis to assign CDR3 sequences and most-parsimonious VDJ recombination scenarios. In a later analysis, every TCR beta chain was defined by the combination of its CDR3 amino acid sequence and its V-gene family, and reads without a unique V-gene family were dropped. A later analysis removed roughly 590 highly shared, low-generation-probability nucleotide sequences to deal with suspected cross-contamination and a sequencing artifact. A later analysis calculated a clonal expansion index for each public chain from normalized within-repertoire ranks of inferred template counts. Generation probabilities in a later analysis came from a VDJ recombination model fitted to out-of-frame rearrangements, and those results were checked against IGoR. In a later analysis, TCR-TCR, TCR-HLA and TCR-CMV co-occurrence was scored with hypergeometric tests, and a repertoire-size bias correction was applied to TCR pairs. To estimate false discovery rates, a later analysis permuted the HLA or CMV assignments 20 times. In a later analysis, co-occurring TCRs were grouped with DBSCAN, and TCRdist sequence similarity was added when clustering was performed within HLA-allele-positive subsets. Repertoires with fewer than 30,000 or more than 120,000 public chains, plus five repertoires with anomalous nucleotide sharing, were excluded from co-occurrence clustering. What TCRdb holds here is the immuneACCESS table cut down to in-frame rearrangements. Part of the clones is not present; checked against another copy, under half of the missing clones reflect an unresolved V gene, and the others are unexplained. Clone size and V and J calls were adopted from that table, with D and trimming inferred from the DNA. The sample table lists roughly 150,000 clones, 80% of them with a count of one. The ten largest clonotypes hold about 2.5% of the sample.

This receptor chain uses TRBV19 and TRBJ1-5; too little of a D gene remains to name it. Sequenced material: PBMCs. This receptor was obtained from a male donor in good health and CMV-seronegative. In nucleotide form, the sequence is TGTGCCAGTACCCTTAATAGCAATCAGCCCCAGCATTTT. Its translation reads: CASTLNSNQPQHF.